The 25 T cell receptor beta chains given below trace back to one sample, sequenced in a study of blood T cell repertoires in COVID-19. Sequencing used immunoSEQ multiplex PCR; TCRdb keeps in-frame clones, though not all of them. The table records around 49,000 clones, roughly four fifths of them present only once. Sequences were obtained from peripheral blood. The origin of the receptors is an older woman with acute or convalescent COVID-19.

The V gene is TRBV29-1, the J gene TRBJ1-4, with 9 positions matching TRBD1. V lost 6 bases to trimming and J lost 6 bases; unmatched junction nucleotides: 5. The CDR3 spans 13 residues. Germline V gene data show CDR1 as SQVTM and CDR2 as ANQGSEA. In nucleotides, the CDR3 is TGCAGCGTAGGACAGGGGTGGGATGAAAAACTGTTTTTT. Its protein is CSVGQGWDEKLFF.

The V and J genes are TRBV5-4 and TRBJ2-1; 8 bases are a match to TRBD1. J lost 6 bases, V lost 2 bases, and 7 bases had no gene match. The CDR3 length is 15 residues. The germline V gene has CDR1 SGHNT and CDR2 YYREEE (reference sequence). CDR3 in amino acids: CASSLGQGSFNEQFF. DNA for the CDR3: TGTGCCAGCAGCTTAGGACAGGGAAGTTTCAATGAGCAGTTCTTC.

V and J are TRBV5-1 and TRBJ2-5, with 8 bases identical to TRBD1. This CDR3 is built from 14 residues. CDR1 is SGHRS, CDR2 YFSETQ, per germline. V lost 6 bases and J lost 4; bases outside the gene matches: 8. CDR3 sequence reads: CASTPGQGTETQYF. DNA of the CDR3: TGCGCCAGCACGCCCGGACAGGGCACAGAGACCCAGTACTTC.

The chain joins TRBV28 to TRBJ1-2, with TRBD1 as a possible D gene (6 bases). V was pared by 5 bases and J by 2 bases, with 15 bases between. This CDR3 is 15 amino acids long. The germline V gene has CDR1 MDHEN and CDR2 SYDVKM. The CDR3, as DNA: TGTGCCAGCAGTATCCCCTCAGGGGCCAACTATGGCTACACCTTC. Translated, it gives CASSIPSGANYGYTF.

This clone appeared a single time. This sequence joins TRBV7-3 and TRBJ2-1, with D possibly being TRBD2 (5 bases). The V gene lost 2 bases and the J gene lost 9 bases, with 5 bases spanning the gap. The CDR3 loop spans 11 amino acids. Germline CDR1 is SGHTA and CDR2 is FQGTGA. The CDR3 is CASSLGGEQFF. DNA of the CDR3: TGTGCCAGCAGCTTAGGAGGTGAGCAGTTCTTC.

V gene TRBV4-1 combines with J gene TRBJ2-6, with D possibly TRBD2 on 5 matching bases. CDR1 MGHRA and CDR2 YSYEKL come from the germline V gene. The CDR3 has 17 residues. V lost 2 bases and J lost 0, with 11 bases in between. The CDR3 is CASSQSGRTSGANVLTF. The CDR3 DNA sequence: TGCGCCAGCAGCCAATCGGGAAGAACCTCTGGGGCCAACGTCCTGACTTTC.

This clone has just a few counts. The rearrangement joins TRBV5-1 to TRBJ2-1; 8 bases are a match to TRBD2. V lost 0 bases and J lost 6; bases outside the gene matches: 2. This CDR3 is 14 amino acids long. Germline V lookup: CDR1 SGHRS, CDR2 YFSETQ. This CDR3 reads CASSLETSGNEQFF. The DNA of the CDR3 is TGCGCCAGCAGCTTGGAAACTAGCGGCAATGAGCAGTTCTTC.

The chain links TRBV27 to TRBJ2-3, with 7 nucleotides matching TRBD2. V lost 4 bases and J lost 0; bases outside the gene matches: 7. Germline V gene data show CDR1 as MNHEY and CDR2 as SMNVEV (reference sequence). This CDR3 comprises 16 residues. This chain's CDR3 is CASSSLGGFSTDTQYF. The CDR3 coding sequence is TGTGCCAGCAGTTCCTTGGGGGGGTTCAGCACAGATACGCAGTATTTT.

The chain recombines TRBV14 with TRBJ1-1, with D perhaps matching TRBD1 (5 bases). Trimming stripped 4 bases from V and 10 bases from J, with 13 bases between. The germline V gene has CDR1 SGHDN and CDR2 FVKESK. This CDR3 is built from 12 residues. CDR3 nucleotide sequence: TGTGCCAGCAGCCCGCAGGGCCCGGGAGCTTTCTTT. This encodes CASSPQGPGAFF.

The rearrangement uses TRBV11-2 and TRBJ2-7, with D possibly TRBD1 on 5 matching bases. This CDR3 region has 16 residues. V lost 1 base, J lost 4 bases, and 17 bases lay in between. The germline V gene encodes CDR1 SGHAT and CDR2 FQNNGV. The chain's CDR3 is CASSLGRGAGQYEQYF. The CDR3 DNA reads TGTGCCAGCAGCTTAGGGCGCGGAGCAGGGCAGTACGAGCAGTACTTC.

This sequence joins TRBV10-3 and TRBJ2-1; perhaps TRBD2 as D (6 bases). The CDR3 runs to 16 residues. Germline values: CDR1 ENHRY, CDR2 SYGVKD. V was shortened by 0 bases and J by 3 bases, with 12 bases between the two germline ends. Here the CDR3 reads CAISESGGYDYNEQFF. For the CDR3, the DNA is TGTGCCATCAGTGAGTCAGGAGGGTATGACTACAATGAGCAGTTCTTC.

The V and J genes are TRBV2 and TRBJ2-3, with TRBD2 matching 8 bases. J lost 2 bases, V lost 3 bases, and 7 bases had no gene match. The CDR3 is made up of 16 amino acids. Per the germline V gene, CDR1 is SNHLY and CDR2 is FYNNEI. The CDR3 protein is CASSETVAGTTDTQYF. Here the CDR3 DNA reads TGTGCCAGCAGTGAGACGGTAGCGGGAACCACAGATACGCAGTATTTT.

The V gene is TRBV30, the J gene TRBJ1-1, with D perhaps TRBD1 (6 bases). The CDR3 runs 14 residues. Between the trimmed V and J ends, which lost 5 bases and 6 bases, there was a span of 19 bases. CDR1 GTSNPN and CDR2 SVGIG come from the germline V gene (reference sequence). CDR3 bases: TGTGCCTGGGGTGACAGGAGTTCGAGCGCTGAAGCTTTCTTT. This codes for CAWGDRSSSAEAFF.

V and J are TRBV5-1 and TRBJ2-6; D unclear. V lost 3 bases to trimming and J lost 0 bases, with 7 bases between them. The CDR3 sequence is 15 residues long. Per the germline V gene, CDR1 is SGHRS and CDR2 is YFSETQ. The CDR3 is CASSSLVSGANVLTF. The CDR3, as DNA: TGCGCCAGCAGCTCCTTAGTCTCTGGGGCCAACGTCCTGACTTTC.

The chain couples TRBV7-2 to TRBJ1-2, with D perhaps matching TRBD1 (6 bases). The CDR3 consists of 15 residues. Deletions cut 4 bases from V and 4 bases from J, with 16 bases between. The germline V gene has CDR1 SGHTA and CDR2 FQGNSA. CDR3 nucleotide sequence: TGTGCCAGCAGCTCGAGTAAACAGGGTGGCTATGGCTACACCTTC. This codes for CASSSSKQGGYGYTF. Looking up the rest from reference TRBV7-2 and TRBJ1-2 gives the full variable domain: GAGVSQSPSNKVTEKGKDVELRCDPISGHTALYWYRQSLGQGLEFLIYFQGNSAPDKSGLPSDRFSAERTGGSVSTLTIQRTQQEDSAVYLCASSSSKQGGYGYTFGSGTRLTVV.

This clone was seen only a few times. The V call is TRBV24-1, the J call TRBJ2-7; possible D gene TRBD1, 7 bases. This CDR3 comprises 15 residues. The germline V gene encodes CDR1 KGHDR and CDR2 SFDVKD. V lost 5 bases to trimming and J lost 0 bases, with 13 bases between them. Written as DNA, the CDR3 is TGTGCCACCAGTGGTGGAGGGGGCCTCTCCTACGAGCAGTACTTC. Amino acids: CATSGGGGLSYEQYF.

The chain links TRBV5-4 to TRBJ2-7; no firm D call. The CDR3 has 15 residues. V lost 3 bases and J lost 2, with 15 bases in between. Germline assignment: CDR1 SGHNT and CDR2 YYREEE (reference sequence). The CDR3 spells CASSSTGGGPYEQYF. The CDR3 nucleotides are TGTGCCAGCAGCTCAACTGGCGGCGGCCCCTACGAGCAGTACTTC.

The chain carries TRBV5-1 and TRBJ2-5, with TRBD2 identical over 7 bases. The CDR3 extends over 17 amino acids. Per the germline V gene, CDR1 is SGHRS and CDR2 is YFSETQ. V was clipped by 1 base and J by 4 bases; unmatched bases: 13. The CDR3 loop is CASSLQPFRGSGETQYF. The CDR3 DNA reads as TGCGCCAGCAGCTTGCAGCCTTTCCGCGGGAGTGGAGAGACCCAGTACTTC. Full variable domain (remainder filled in from reference TRBV5-1 and TRBJ2-5): KAGVTQTPRYLIKTRGQQVTLSCSPISGHRSVSWYQQTPGQGLQFLFEYFSETQRNKGNFPGRFSGRQFSNSRSEMNVSTLELGDSALYLCASSLQPFRGSGETQYFGPGTRLLVL.

The chain carries TRBV7-6 and TRBJ1-1, with unresolved D. This CDR3 has 11 amino acids. V gave up 8 bases and J gave up 0 bases, with 4 bases separating them. The germline V gene encodes CDR1 SGHVS and CDR2 FNYEAQ. The CDR3 DNA sequence: TGTGCCAGCTACATGAACACTGAAGCTTTCTTT. Translation: CASYMNTEAFF.

The V call is TRBV9, the J call TRBJ1-1; 9 nucleotides align to TRBD1. The CDR3 length is 15 residues. Looked up from germline, CDR1 is SGDLS and CDR2 is YYNGEE. The V segment lost 4 bases and the J segment 5 bases; nucleotides outside the gene matches: 9. Here the CDR3 reads CASSPGQGGKTEAFF. For the CDR3, the DNA is TGTGCCAGCAGCCCGGGACAGGGAGGGAAGACTGAAGCTTTCTTT.

The chain couples TRBV28 to TRBJ1-4; TRBD1 is a possible D gene (6 bases). Germline CDR1 and CDR2: MDHEN and SYDVKM. The ends were cut back, 6 bases at V and 5 bases at J, with 13 bases in the middle. The CDR3 consists of 14 residues. For the CDR3, the DNA is TGTGCCAGCAGGCCACAGGGCCCCAATGAAAAACTGTTTTTT. Its translation: CASRPQGPNEKLFF.

The chain has TRBV5-4 and TRBJ2-3; 11 bases fit TRBD2. CDR1 and CDR2 from the germline V gene are SGHNT and YYREEE (reference sequence). This CDR3 region has 17 residues. The V and J ends lost 3 bases and 5 bases, in that order; junction bases with no gene match: 11. The CDR3 bases are TGTGCCAGCAGCTCCTATAGGGTAGCGGGGGGGGTAGATACGCAGTATTTT. Translated: CASSSYRVAGGVDTQYF.

The gene calls are TRBV5-6 and TRBJ2-7, with 7 bases identical to TRBD2. CDR1 is SGHDT, CDR2 YYEEEE, per germline. Trimming at V came to 0 bases and at J to 1 base, leaving 10 bases not matched to a gene. The CDR3 runs to 17 residues. The CDR3 coding sequence is TGTGCCAGCAGCTTGGTCGGGCAGGGACTAATTTCCTACGAGCAGTACTTC. As protein: CASSLVGQGLISYEQYF.

J is TRBJ2-7 and V is TRBV27; 7 nucleotides match TRBD2. After removal of 2 bases from V and 3 bases from J, the junction contained 7 bases not matched to a gene. The germline V gene has CDR1 MNHEY and CDR2 SMNVEV (reference sequence). The CDR3 totals 15 residues. The DNA for the CDR3 is TGTGCCAGCAGTTTACAGGCTAGCGGTTACTACGAGCAGTACTTC. Translating gives CASSLQASGYYEQYF.

The CDR3 DNA is TGCGCCAGCAGTTTGGGACACCAAGGCACAGATACGCAGTATTTT. The encoded protein is CASSLGHQGTDTQYF. V gene TRBV10-2 combines with J gene TRBJ2-3, with D perhaps matching TRBD1 (6 bases). Germline V lookup: CDR1 WSHSY, CDR2 SAAADI. Trimming cost V 5 bases and J 1 base, with 13 bases left between them. The CDR3 has 15 amino acids.